This T cell receptor beta chain emerged from a study of chemoradiotherapy in HPV16-positive cancers. Study results and limitations: Candidate HPV-specific clones and E7-related TCR motifs grew in tumor during treatment. Functional assays defining HPV-specific T cells used only a couple of HPV16-positive patients. In HPV16-positive patients, HPV-responsive T-cell expansion tracked better recurrence-free survival.

Repertoires were sampled repeatedly during chemoradiotherapy. Data came from immunoSEQ multiplex PCR; TCRdb stores just in-frame clones and leaves some out. The sample has several thousand clones, 75% to 95% seen once; the top ten hold under 4%. Notes on this clone: Its antigen is unknown.

This specimen consisted of tumor tissue, obtained from a patient who underwent chemoradiotherapy. The source of this sequence is a human donor with HPV-associated anogenital cancer.

Written as DNA, the CDR3 is TGTGCCAGCAGCCCTTCAGACAGGGTAGCGGGCACCGGGGAGCTGTTTTTT. Its translation: CASSPSDRVAGTGELFF. This chain joins TRBV7-9 and TRBJ2-2; D could derive from TRBD1 or TRBD2 (7 bases each). The CDR3 length is 17 residues. The germline V gene has CDR1 SEHNR and CDR2 FQNEAQ (reference sequence). The V end lost 5 bases, the J end lost 4 bases, and 20 bases lay between the germline ends.